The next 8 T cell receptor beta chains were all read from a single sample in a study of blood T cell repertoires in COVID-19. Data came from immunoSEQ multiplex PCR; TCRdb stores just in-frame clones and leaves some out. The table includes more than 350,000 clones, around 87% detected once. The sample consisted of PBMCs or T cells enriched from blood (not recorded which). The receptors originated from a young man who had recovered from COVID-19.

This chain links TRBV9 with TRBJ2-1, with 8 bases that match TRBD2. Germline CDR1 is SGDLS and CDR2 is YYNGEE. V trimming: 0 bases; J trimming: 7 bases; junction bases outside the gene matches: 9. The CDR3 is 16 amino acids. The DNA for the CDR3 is TGTGCCAGCAGCGTAGCCAGCGGGAGAAATATGAATGAGCAGTTCTTC. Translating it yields CASSVASGRNMNEQFF.

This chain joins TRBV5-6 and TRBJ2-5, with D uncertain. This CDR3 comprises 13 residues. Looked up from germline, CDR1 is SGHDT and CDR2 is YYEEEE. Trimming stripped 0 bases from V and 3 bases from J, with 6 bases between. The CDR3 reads CASSLDEEETQYF. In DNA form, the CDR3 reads TGTGCCAGCAGCTTGGACGAGGAAGAGACCCAGTACTTC.

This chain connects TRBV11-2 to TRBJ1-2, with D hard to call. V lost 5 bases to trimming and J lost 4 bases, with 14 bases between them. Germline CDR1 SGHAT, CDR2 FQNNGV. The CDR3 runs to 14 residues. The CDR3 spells CASSPSGEGYGYTF. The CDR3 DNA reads TGTGCCAGCAGCCCCTCGGGAGAAGGCTATGGCTACACCTTC.

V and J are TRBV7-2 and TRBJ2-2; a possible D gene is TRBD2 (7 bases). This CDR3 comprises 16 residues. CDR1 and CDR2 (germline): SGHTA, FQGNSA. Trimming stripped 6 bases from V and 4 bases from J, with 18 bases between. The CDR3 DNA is TGTGCCAGCAGTCTGACGGGGGGCACGAGCACCGGGGAGCTGTTTTTT. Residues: CASSLTGGTSTGELFF.

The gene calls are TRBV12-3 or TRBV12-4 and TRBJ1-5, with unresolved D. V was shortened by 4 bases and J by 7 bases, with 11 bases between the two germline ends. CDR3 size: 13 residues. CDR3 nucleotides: TGTGCCAGCAGTTGGGCGGCGGGGCAGCCCCAGCATTTT. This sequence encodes CASSWAAGQPQHF.

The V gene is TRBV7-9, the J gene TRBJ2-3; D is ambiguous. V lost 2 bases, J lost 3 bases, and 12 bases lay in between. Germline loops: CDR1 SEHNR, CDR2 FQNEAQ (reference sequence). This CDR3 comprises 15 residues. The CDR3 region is CASSLQVSQTDTQYF. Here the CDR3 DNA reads TGTGCCAGCAGCTTACAGGTGTCTCAGACAGATACGCAGTATTTT.

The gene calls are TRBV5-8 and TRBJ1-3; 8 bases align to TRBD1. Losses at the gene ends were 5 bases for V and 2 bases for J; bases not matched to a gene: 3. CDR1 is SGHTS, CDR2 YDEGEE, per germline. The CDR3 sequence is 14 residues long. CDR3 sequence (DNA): TGTGCCAGCAGGACACAGGGGGCTGGAAACACCATATATTTT. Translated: CASRTQGAGNTIYF. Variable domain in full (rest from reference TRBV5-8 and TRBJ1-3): EAGVTQSPTHLIKTRGQQATLRCSPISGHTSVYWYQQALGLGLQFLLWYDEGEERNRGNFPPRFSGRQFPNYSSELNVNALELEDSALYLCASRTQGAGNTIYFGEGSWLTVV.

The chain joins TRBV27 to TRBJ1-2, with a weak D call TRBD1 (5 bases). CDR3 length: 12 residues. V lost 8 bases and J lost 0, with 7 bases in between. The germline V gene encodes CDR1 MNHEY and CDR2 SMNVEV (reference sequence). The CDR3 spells CASGQANYGYTF. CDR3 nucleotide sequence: TGTGCCAGCGGACAAGCTAACTATGGCTACACCTTC.